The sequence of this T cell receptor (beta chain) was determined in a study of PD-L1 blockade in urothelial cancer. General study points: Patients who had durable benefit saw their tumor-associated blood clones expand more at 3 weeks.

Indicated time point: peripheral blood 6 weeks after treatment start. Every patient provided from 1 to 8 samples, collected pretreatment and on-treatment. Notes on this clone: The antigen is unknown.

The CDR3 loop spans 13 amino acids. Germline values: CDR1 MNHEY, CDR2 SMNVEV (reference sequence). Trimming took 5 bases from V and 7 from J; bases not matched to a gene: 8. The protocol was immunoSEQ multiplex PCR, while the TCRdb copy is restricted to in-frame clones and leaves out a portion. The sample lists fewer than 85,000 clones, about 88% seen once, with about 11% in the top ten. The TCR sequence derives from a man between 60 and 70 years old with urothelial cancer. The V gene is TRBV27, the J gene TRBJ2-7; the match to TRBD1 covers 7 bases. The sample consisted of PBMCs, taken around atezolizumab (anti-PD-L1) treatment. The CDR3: CASSKGTVLEQYF. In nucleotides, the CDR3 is TGTGCCAGCAGTAAGGGGACAGTCTTAGAGCAGTACTTC.